Listed here are 9 T cell receptor beta chains from one sample, sequenced in a study of T-cell memory formation after mild COVID-19. TCRdb reanalysed the 5' RACE reads using MiXCR and keeps one entry per CDR3 protein. The table has approximately 480,000 distinct CDR3 sequences, 15% to 20% seen once. The sample consisted of PBMCs or a T cell subset sorted from them (not recorded which). All receptors derive from an adult woman who had mild COVID-19 (a few samples of this study predate the infection). Cell type and time point are not known.

This clonotype was picked up a small number of times. V usage is TRBV5-1 and J usage is TRBJ1-1; 8 bases are a match to TRBD1. Germline assignment: CDR1 SGHRS and CDR2 YFSETQ. J gave up 4 bases and V 4 bases, and 12 bases lay outside the gene matches. This CDR3 has 16 residues. Here the CDR3 reads CASSAEPGGAGTEAFF. The CDR3 DNA is TGCGCCAGCAGCGCAGAGCCAGGGGGCGCGGGCACTGAAGCTTTCTTT.

This sequence joins TRBV5-1 and TRBJ2-3; TRBD2 might be the D (6 bases). Germline CDR1 and CDR2: SGHRS and YFSETQ. V dropped 1 base and J dropped 2 bases, with 11 bases sitting between them. The CDR3 consists of 15 residues. CDR3 DNA: TGCGCCAGCAGCTTGATGACGGGGGACACAGATACGCAGTATTTT. Residues: CASSLMTGDTDTQYF.

The gene calls are TRBV6-2 or TRBV6-3 and TRBJ1-3; D is unresolved. Germline-derived CDR1 and CDR2 are MNHEY and SVGEGT. The CDR3 covers 14 residues. Trimming stripped 7 bases from V and 0 bases from J, with 10 bases between. The CDR3 sequence: CASTGLGSGNTIYF. Written as DNA, the CDR3 is TGTGCCAGCACCGGATTGGGCTCTGGAAACACCATATATTTT.

This clonotype was observed many times. This chain links TRBV11-1 with TRBJ1-1; D is uncertain. Germline V gene sequence: CDR1 SGHAT, CDR2 FQDESV (reference sequence). V shed 1 base and J shed 0 bases, with 3 bases lying between them. CDR3 size: 13 residues. CDR3 nucleotide sequence: TGTGCCAGCAGCTTAGTGGTGAACACTGAAGCTTTCTTT. This sequence encodes CASSLVVNTEAFF.

This clonotype appeared a few times. This chain joins TRBV12-3 or TRBV12-4 and TRBJ2-7; 7 bases map to TRBD1. The CDR3 has 11 amino acids. V dropped 8 bases and J dropped 4; count of bases not matched to a gene: 2. The CDR3 sequence is CASQQGYEQYF. For the CDR3, the DNA is TGTGCCAGCCAACAGGGGTACGAGCAGTACTTC.

There are many counts of this clonotype. The chain joins TRBV12-3 or TRBV12-4 to TRBJ2-7; 10 nucleotides agree with TRBD1. The CDR3 totals 13 residues. V gave up 8 bases and J gave up 9 bases; unmatched junction bases: 10. CDR3 coding DNA: TGTGCCAGCCTCAGGACAGGGGGTGATGGGCAGTACTTC. Translation: CASLRTGGDGQYF.

The V and J genes are TRBV7-3 and TRBJ2-2; D gene uncertain. The CDR3 loop spans 12 amino acids. Per germline, CDR1 SGHTA and CDR2 FQGTGA. V was trimmed by 1 base and J by 7 bases, leaving 4 bases between them. For the CDR3, the DNA is TGTGCCAGCAGCTTAAGGGGCGGGGAGCTGTTTTTT. Translated, it gives CASSLRGGELFF. The whole variable domain, remainder taken from reference TRBV7-3 and TRBJ2-2, is GAGVSQTPSNKVTEKGKYVELRCDPISGHTALYWYRQSLGQGPEFLIYFQGTGAADDSGLPNDRFFAVRPEGSVSTLKIQRTERGDSAVYLCASSLRGGELFFGEGSRLTVL.

V gene TRBV5-1 combines with J gene TRBJ1-5; 9 bases are a match to TRBD1. The J segment lost 8 bases and the V segment lost 0 bases, leaving 6 bases of the junction unmatched. The CDR3 extends over 15 amino acids. Germline-derived CDR1 and CDR2 are SGHRS and YFSETQ. In DNA form, the CDR3 reads TGCGCCAGCAGCTTGGGGACAGGGGCCGCGGAGCCCCAGCATTTT. It yields the protein CASSLGTGAAEPQHF.

The CDR3 DNA follows: TGTGCCAGCAGTGAAGTAGCGGAGAACTATGGCTACACCTTC. It codes for CASSEVAENYGYTF. V is TRBV6-1 and J is TRBJ1-2; D gene unclear. Per germline, CDR1 MNHNS and CDR2 SASEGT. V was trimmed by 1 base and J by 2 bases, leaving 8 bases between them. The CDR3 spans 14 residues.